Shown below are 9 T cell receptor beta chains from a single sample sequenced in a study of blood T cell repertoires in COVID-19. TCRdb's copy holds only in-frame clones and misses some; the assay was immunoSEQ multiplex PCR. The data hold some 300,000 clones, with 90% observed a single time. Input material: PBMCs or T cells enriched from blood (not recorded which). All receptors derive from a woman aged 30 to 39 who had been exposed to COVID-19.

The chain is built from TRBV9 and TRBJ2-3, with 8 bases aligning to TRBD1. The CDR3 has 15 amino acids. The V gene end was trimmed by 0 bases and the J gene end by 7 bases; junction bases not matched to a gene: 7. Germline assignment: CDR1 SGDLS and CDR2 YYNGEE. The CDR3 DNA follows: TGTGCCAGCAGCGTAGGCGGGACAGGAACAAATACGCAGTATTTT. Protein: CASSVGGTGTNTQYF.

A word on this clone: Other DNA sequences in the sample encode the same CDR3. The chain links TRBV5-1 to TRBJ1-2; tentatively, D is TRBD1 (6 bases). The germline V gene encodes CDR1 SGHRS and CDR2 YFSETQ. V was trimmed by 4 bases and J by 4 bases, leaving 8 bases between them. This CDR3 contains 12 residues. This CDR3 reads CASSAQGYGYTF. DNA of the CDR3: TGCGCCAGCAGCGCACAGGGCTATGGCTACACCTTC.

The chain recombines TRBV5-1 with TRBJ1-6; D possibly corresponds to TRBD1 (5 bases). Germline loops: CDR1 SGHRS, CDR2 YFSETQ. The ends were cut back, 0 bases at V and 7 bases at J, with 8 bases in the middle. The length of the CDR3 is 14 residues. The CDR3 spells CASSLGQTNSPLHF. The CDR3 region has the DNA TGCGCCAGCAGCTTGGGACAGACGAATTCACCCCTCCACTTT.

The chain employs TRBV19 and TRBJ1-1, with 8 positions matching TRBD1. Germline-derived CDR1 and CDR2 are LNHDA and SQIVND (reference sequence). J lost 5 bases, V lost 3 bases, and 5 bases had no gene match. This CDR3 is 14 amino acids long. CDR3 protein: CASSISRGQTEAFF. The CDR3 DNA sequence: TGTGCCAGTAGTATCAGCAGGGGGCAGACTGAAGCTTTCTTT.

The genes are TRBV9 and TRBJ1-5; no definite D call. This CDR3 has 16 amino acids. Germline CDR1 reads SGDLS; CDR2 reads YYNGEE. Between the trimmed V and J ends, which lost 2 bases and 2 bases, there was a span of 14 bases. The CDR3 coding sequence is TGTGCCAGCAGCGTTTCGGACTATCCGCGCAATCAGCCCCAGCATTTT. Its translation is CASSVSDYPRNQPQHF.

This chain connects TRBV10-3 to TRBJ1-2; TRBD1 aligns across 10 bases. Germline CDR1 and CDR2: ENHRY and SYGVKD. V was clipped by 2 bases and J by 4 bases; unmatched bases: 4. This CDR3 comprises 15 residues. The CDR3 bases are TGTGCCATCAGTGAGGCGACAGGGGGCAGCTATGGCTACACCTTC. Encoded protein: CAISEATGGSYGYTF.

The gene calls are TRBV4-3 and TRBJ1-5; 7 bases agree with TRBD1. The CDR3 length is 17 residues. Germline-derived CDR1 and CDR2 are LGHNA and YSLEER. The trim removed 0 bases at V and 4 bases at J, leaving 9 bases unmatched. In DNA, the CDR3 is TGCGCCAGCAGCCAAGACTGGAGGGGGCGAGGGAATCAGCCCCAGCATTTT. It translates to CASSQDWRGRGNQPQHF.

The chain recombines TRBV6-5 with TRBJ2-7; 9 bases line up with TRBD1. Losses at the gene ends were 6 bases for V and 4 bases for J; bases not matched to a gene: 7. The CDR3 contains 14 residues. CDR1 is MNHEY, CDR2 SVGAGI, per germline. This CDR3 reads CASRLQGARYEQYF. Here the CDR3 DNA reads TGTGCCAGCAGGCTACAGGGGGCCAGGTACGAGCAGTACTTC.

The chain joins TRBV24-1 to TRBJ2-6, with D tentatively TRBD1 (5 bases). Looked up from germline, CDR1 is KGHDR and CDR2 is SFDVKD. The CDR3 runs to 14 residues. V was pared by 5 bases and J by 7 bases, with 11 bases between. The chain's CDR3 is CATSASQVANVLTF. DNA for the CDR3: TGTGCCACCAGTGCGTCACAGGTTGCCAACGTCCTGACTTTC.